This T cell receptor beta chain was sequenced during a study of identical twins. Trimming removed 7 bases from V and 0 bases from J; junction bases left unmatched: 5. The CDR3 runs to 14 residues. The V gene's germline CDR1 is MNHEY and CDR2 SVGAGI. This clonotype was seen a handful of times. The antigen remains undetermined. Study-wide results and limits: Fewer insertions were carried by abundant cord blood beta clonotypes, but none was seen in memory repertoires. Out-of-frame sharing of TCR alpha in monozygotic twins was underestimated by models.

Unique molecular identifiers were present on cDNA, and template switching added a universal primer site. TCRdb re-called the 5' RACE reads with MiXCR, one entry per CDR3 protein. The data contain under 800,000 distinct CDR3 sequences, about 20% of them singletons. Separately, the same data were catalogued under a study of T cells expressing NK-cell markers.

The gene calls are TRBV6-5 and TRBJ1-1; 7 positions agree with TRBD1. The clonotype was recovered from a young woman in good health. Sample: PBMCs. This chain's CDR3 is CASITGAMNTEAFF. The CDR3 bases are TGTGCCAGCATTACAGGGGCTATGAACACTGAAGCTTTCTTT.